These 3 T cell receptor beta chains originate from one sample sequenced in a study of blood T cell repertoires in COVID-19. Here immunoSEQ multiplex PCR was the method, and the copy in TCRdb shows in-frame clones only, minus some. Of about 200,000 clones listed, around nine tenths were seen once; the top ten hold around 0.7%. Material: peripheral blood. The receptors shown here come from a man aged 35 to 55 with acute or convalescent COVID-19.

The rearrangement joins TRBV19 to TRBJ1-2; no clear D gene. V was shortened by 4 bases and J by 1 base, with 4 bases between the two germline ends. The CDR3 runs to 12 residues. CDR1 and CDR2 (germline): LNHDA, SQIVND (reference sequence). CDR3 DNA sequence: TGTGCCAGTAGTAACGGTAACTATGGCTACACCTTC. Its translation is CASSNGNYGYTF.

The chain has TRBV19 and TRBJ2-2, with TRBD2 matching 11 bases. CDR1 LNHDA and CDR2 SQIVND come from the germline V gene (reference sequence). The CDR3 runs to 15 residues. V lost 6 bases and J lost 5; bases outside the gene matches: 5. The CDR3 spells CASRRLAGSTGELFF. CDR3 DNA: TGTGCCAGTAGGCGACTAGCGGGAAGTACCGGGGAGCTGTTTTTT.

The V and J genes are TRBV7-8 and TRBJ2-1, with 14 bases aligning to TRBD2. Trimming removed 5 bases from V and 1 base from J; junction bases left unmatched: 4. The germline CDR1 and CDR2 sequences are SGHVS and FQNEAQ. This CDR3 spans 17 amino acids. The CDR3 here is CASSPRTSGGSYNEQFF. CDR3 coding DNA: TGTGCCAGCAGCCCGCGGACTAGCGGGGGGTCCTACAATGAGCAGTTCTTC.